Shown below are 18 T cell receptor beta chains from a single sample sequenced in a study of breast tumors, draining lymph nodes, adjacent tissues. Axillary draining lymph nodes of breast cancer patients supplied the node samples. TCRdb recomputed calls from the multiplex PCR reads with MiXCR, one row per CDR3 protein. The repertoire has about 180,000 distinct CDR3 sequences, 30% to 35% of them found once; the top ten carry roughly 4.5%. Sequencing was carried out using axillary lymph node tissue. These receptors were obtained from a female donor with breast cancer. Some clones in this sample may be carry-over from other donors' samples.

This chain connects TRBV6-5 to TRBJ1-3; TRBD1 is a possible D gene (5 bases). Trimming cost V 0 bases and J 3 bases, with 6 bases left between them. The CDR3 totals 14 residues. Germline CDR1 and CDR2: MNHEY and SVGAGI. CDR3 in amino acids: CASSYSQGGNTIYF. The CDR3 region has the DNA TGTGCCAGCAGTTACTCGCAGGGTGGAAACACCATATATTTT.

In this sample, this clonotype turned up many times. The chain has TRBV19 and TRBJ1-2; tentatively, D is TRBD1 (5 bases). The length of the CDR3 is 13 residues. Germline V gene sequence: CDR1 LNHDA, CDR2 SQIVND (reference sequence). The V and J ends lost 1 base and 4 bases respectively, with 7 bases between them. CDR3 region: CASSIADIYGYTF. Written as DNA, the CDR3 is TGTGCCAGTAGTATAGCGGACATCTATGGCTACACCTTC.

This clonotype occurred a few times. The chain uses TRBV28 and TRBJ2-3; 8 positions agree with TRBD1. This CDR3 spans 15 amino acids. CDR1 is MDHEN, CDR2 SYDVKM, per germline. The V and J ends lost 5 bases and 3 bases, in that order; junction bases with no gene match: 7. Here the CDR3 reads CASSTTGDLTDTQYF. CDR3 DNA sequence: TGTGCCAGCAGTACGACAGGGGATTTGACAGATACGCAGTATTTT.

The rearrangement uses TRBV7-3 and TRBJ2-2, with D possibly being TRBD1 (5 bases). Germline CDR1 SGHTA, CDR2 FQGTGA. V shed 9 bases and J shed 7 bases, with 21 bases lying between them. The CDR3 is made up of 15 amino acids. This CDR3 is CASSFGLGVNGELFF. CDR3 DNA: TGTGCCAGTAGTTTTGGGTTAGGGGTGAACGGGGAGCTGTTTTTT.

This clonotype was found many times. The CDR3 sequence: CASSPDPPGQGSGGYTF. In DNA form, the CDR3 reads TGCGCCAGCAGCCCCGACCCACCGGGACAGGGTTCCGGTGGCTACACCTTC. The V gene is TRBV5-1, the J gene TRBJ1-2; TRBD1 agrees at 9 bases. V trimming: 4 bases; J trimming: 7 bases; junction bases outside the gene matches: 17. This CDR3 has 17 amino acids. Germline V gene data show CDR1 as SGHRS and CDR2 as YFSETQ.

This clonotype was observed at least ten times. This chain links TRBV9 with TRBJ2-7, with unresolved D. The CDR3 loop spans 14 amino acids. The germline V and J ends were trimmed by 2 bases and 3 bases, with 12 bases remaining between them. CDR1 is SGDLS, CDR2 YYNGEE, per germline. CDR3 region: CASSVAWGGYEQYF. The CDR3 nucleotides read TGTGCCAGCAGCGTGGCTTGGGGTGGCTACGAGCAGTACTTC.

This clonotype turned up a few times. CDR3 region: CASSSKRTSGRGDTQYF. CDR3 sequence (DNA): TGTGCCAGCAGTTCGAAAAGGACTAGCGGGAGGGGAGATACGCAGTATTTT. This chain uses TRBV6-1 with TRBJ2-3; 15 bases are shared with TRBD2. CDR1 is MNHNS, CDR2 SASEGT, per germline. Germline trimming cut 5 bases from V and 5 bases from J; bases unmatched to any gene: 8. The CDR3 spans 17 residues.

This clonotype was counted ten times or more. The chain is built from TRBV7-9 and TRBJ1-2; unclear D gene. Germline V lookup: CDR1 SEHNR, CDR2 FQNEAQ (reference sequence). The CDR3 contains 15 residues. The ends were cut back, 6 bases at V and 6 bases at J, with 20 bases in the middle. CDR3 sequence: CASSSSGGQYDGYTF. The DNA for the CDR3 is TGTGCCAGCAGTTCGTCCGGTGGGCAGTACGATGGCTACACCTTC.

This clonotype appeared many times. V usage is TRBV7-2 and J usage is TRBJ1-2; 8 bases agree with TRBD1. Germline values: CDR1 SGHTA, CDR2 FQGNSA. The CDR3 contains 16 residues. J was trimmed by 3 bases and V by 4 bases; bases with no gene match: 10. In nucleotides, the CDR3 is TGTGCCAGCAGCTCCCTTATCCAGGGGGCAGACTATGGCTACACCTTC. This sequence encodes CASSSLIQGADYGYTF.

The chain recombines TRBV6-5 with TRBJ1-5; perhaps TRBD1 as D (5 bases). With 5 bases removed from V and 0 bases from J, the gap between germline ends came to 17 bases. The CDR3 runs 17 residues. In germline, CDR1 is MNHEY, CDR2 SVGAGI. The CDR3 DNA sequence: TGTGCCAGCAGTCCTATAGGGACGGAATATAGCAATCAGCCCCAGCATTTT. It is translated as CASSPIGTEYSNQPQHF.

This clonotype appeared many times. The J gene is TRBJ1-2, the V gene TRBV19; TRBD1 aligns across 9 bases. J lost 3 bases, V lost 5 bases, and 10 bases had no gene match. CDR3 length equals 16 residues. CDR1 and CDR2 (germline): LNHDA, SQIVND (reference sequence). CDR3 nucleotide sequence: TGTGCCAGTAGTGCGCCGAGGACAGGGGTTTACTATGGCTACACCTTC. Translating gives CASSAPRTGVYYGYTF. Full variable domain (rest looked up from reference TRBV19 and TRBJ1-2): DGGITQSPKYLFRKEGQNVTLSCEQNLNHDAMYWYRQDPGQGLRLIYYSQIVNDFQKGDIAEGYSVSREKKESFPLTVTSAQKNPTAFYLCASSAPRTGVYYGYTFGSGTRLTVV.

This clonotype has ten or more counts. This chain's CDR3 is CASGGQGVNNEQFF. DNA of the CDR3: TGCGCCAGTGGGGGACAGGGAGTCAACAATGAGCAGTTCTTC. This chain connects TRBV10-1 to TRBJ2-1, with 9 bases that match TRBD1. This CDR3 has 14 residues. Germline V gene data show CDR1 as WNHNN and CDR2 as SYGVQD (reference sequence). V lost 9 bases and J lost 5; bases outside the gene matches: 8.

This clonotype appeared once. The conserved closing phenylalanine or tryptophan is absent in this CDR3, likely reflecting a read error. V is TRBV9 and J is TRBJ2-7; D is ambiguous. The germline V gene encodes CDR1 SGDLS and CDR2 YYNGEE. This CDR3 comprises 13 residues. Trimming took off 0 bases at V and 0 bases at J, with 4 bases between the two ends. The CDR3 is CASSVDGSYEQYS. CDR3 in DNA: TGTGCCAGCAGCGTAGACGGCTCCTACGAGCAGTACTCC.

This clonotype has ten or more counts. V usage is TRBV24-1 and J usage is TRBJ2-2, with D perhaps TRBD1 or TRBD2 (6 bases each). The CDR3 sequence is 16 residues long. Germline V lookup: CDR1 KGHDR, CDR2 SFDVKD. V was shortened by 4 bases and J by 0 bases, with 11 bases between the two germline ends. This CDR3 reads CATSDSGAPNTGELFF. As DNA, the CDR3 is TGTGCCACCAGTGACTCGGGGGCGCCGAACACCGGGGAGCTGTTTTTT.

This clonotype came up once. This may stem from a read error, because a much larger clone lies one nucleotide away. The V and J genes are TRBV19 and TRBJ1-2, with D perhaps TRBD1 (6 bases). The germline CDR1 and CDR2 sequences are LNHDA and SQIVND (reference sequence). This CDR3 has 14 amino acids. The CDR3 coding sequence is TGTGCCAGTTGTATTAACAGGGTTAACTATGGCTACACCTTC. It specifies CASCINRVNYGYTF.

This chain links TRBV5-8 with TRBJ2-5; TRBD2 matches at 7 bases. V was pared by 0 bases and J by 7 bases, with 3 bases of the junction left unmatched. This CDR3 region has 13 residues. Looked up from germline, CDR1 is SGHTS and CDR2 is YDEGEE. CDR3 amino acids: CASSLGVAGTQYF. For the CDR3, the DNA is TGTGCCAGCAGCTTGGGGGTAGCGGGGACCCAGTACTTC. Complete variable domain (other parts from reference TRBV5-8 and TRBJ2-5): EAGVTQSPTHLIKTRGQQATLRCSPISGHTSVYWYQQALGLGLQFLLWYDEGEERNRGNFPPRFSGRQFPNYSSELNVNALELEDSALYLCASSLGVAGTQYFGPGTRLLVL.

This clonotype was seen at least ten times. The chain combines TRBV2 with TRBJ2-1; D may be TRBD1 or TRBD2 (5 bases each). From germline, CDR1 is SNHLY and CDR2 FYNNEI. The CDR3 runs 14 residues. The V end lost 6 bases, the J end lost 8 bases, and 17 bases lay between the germline ends. In DNA form, the CDR3 reads TGTGCCAGCAGCCCCGAACACCGGGGCGATGAGCAGTTCTTC. Translated, it gives CASSPEHRGDEQFF.

Turning to this clonotype: A read error is possible here, since a much larger clone lies one base away. The genes are TRBV6-5 and TRBJ1-2; TRBD1 matches 8 bases. The germline CDR1 and CDR2 sequences are MNHEY and SVGAGI. The CDR3 spans 13 residues. The V gene end was trimmed by 6 bases and the J gene end by 8 bases; junction bases not matched to a gene: 8. This CDR3 is CASRPTGGRGYTF. For the CDR3, the DNA is TGTGCCAGCAGGCCTACAGGGGGACGCGGCTACACCTTC.